A single sample is the source of the 5 T cell receptor beta chains below, sequenced in a study of T-cell memory formation after mild COVID-19. TCRdb passed the 5' RACE reads through MiXCR, listing each CDR3 protein once. The profile shows approximately 240,000 distinct CDR3 sequences, about a sixth of them singletons. The specimen sequenced was PBMCs or a T cell subset sorted from them (not recorded which). The receptors were sampled from a man younger than 35 who had mild COVID-19 (a few samples of this study predate the infection). Cell type and time point are not known.

CDR3 coding DNA: TGTGCCAGCACCATCGTCGGGACTAGCTGGGAGCAGTACTTC. Translating gives CASTIVGTSWEQYF. This chain joins TRBV7-2 and TRBJ2-7; 9 positions agree with TRBD2. The junction had 11 bases not matched to a gene; V was cut back by 7 bases and J by 7 bases. Germline V gene sequence: CDR1 SGHTA, CDR2 FQGNSA. This CDR3 contains 14 residues.

This clonotype was counted only a few times. This chain connects TRBV20-1 to TRBJ2-4; D is uncertain. Germline CDR1 reads DFQATT; CDR2 reads SNEGSKA (reference sequence). The CDR3 consists of 12 residues. Trimming took off 4 bases at V and 0 bases at J, with 4 bases between the two ends. CDR3 bases: TGCAGTGCTACACAAGCCAAAAACATTCAGTACTTC. Encoded protein: CSATQAKNIQYF.

The chain is built from TRBV23-1 and TRBJ1-2; unclear D gene. TRBV23-1 is placed among ORFs of uncertain function. Trimming cost V 8 bases and J 8 bases, with 15 bases left between them. The CDR3 runs to 12 residues. The chain's CDR3 is CASGRTVVGYTF. The DNA for the CDR3 is TGCGCCAGCGGGCGGACGGTAGTGGGCTACACCTTC.

The chain uses TRBV27 and TRBJ2-5; TRBD2 might be the D (5 bases). Trimming cost V 4 bases and J 3 bases, with 18 bases left between them. The germline CDR1 and CDR2 sequences are MNHEY and SMNVEV (reference sequence). This CDR3 region has 16 residues. Here the CDR3 reads CASSWLRGGWEETQYF. In DNA, the CDR3 is TGTGCCAGCAGTTGGCTCCGAGGCGGGTGGGAAGAGACCCAGTACTTC.

The chain is built from TRBV9 and TRBJ2-1; D tentatively reads TRBD1 or TRBD2 (5 bases each). CDR3 length: 14 residues. Between the trimmed V and J ends, which lost 4 bases and 8 bases, there was a span of 16 bases. Germline assignment: CDR1 SGDLS and CDR2 YYNGEE. CDR3 sequence reads: CASSRDLVSHEQFF. DNA of the CDR3: TGTGCCAGCAGCAGGGACCTCGTTAGCCATGAGCAGTTCTTC. Full variable domain (missing parts from reference TRBV9 and TRBJ2-1): DSGVTQTPKHLITATGQRVTLRCSPRSGDLSVYWYQQSLDQGLQFLIQYYNGEERAKGNILERFSAQQFPDLHSELNLSSLELGDSALYFCASSRDLVSHEQFFGPGTRLTVL.